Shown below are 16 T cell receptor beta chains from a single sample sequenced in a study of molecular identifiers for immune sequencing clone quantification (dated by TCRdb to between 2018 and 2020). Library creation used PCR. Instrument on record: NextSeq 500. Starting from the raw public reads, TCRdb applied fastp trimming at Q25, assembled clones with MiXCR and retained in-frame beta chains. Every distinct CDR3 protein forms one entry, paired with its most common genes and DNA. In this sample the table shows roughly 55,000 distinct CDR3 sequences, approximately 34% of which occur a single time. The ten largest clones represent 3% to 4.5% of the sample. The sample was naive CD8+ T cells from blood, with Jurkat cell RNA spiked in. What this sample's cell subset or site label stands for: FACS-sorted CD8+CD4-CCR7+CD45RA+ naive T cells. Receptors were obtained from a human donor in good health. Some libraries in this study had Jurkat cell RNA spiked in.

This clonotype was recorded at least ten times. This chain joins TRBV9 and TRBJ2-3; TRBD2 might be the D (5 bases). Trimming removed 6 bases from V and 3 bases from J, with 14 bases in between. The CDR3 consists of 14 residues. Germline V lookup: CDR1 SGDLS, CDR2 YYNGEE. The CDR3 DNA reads TGTGCCAGCAATAAGAGGGCCGCAACAGATACGCAGTATTTT. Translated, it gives CASNKRAATDTQYF. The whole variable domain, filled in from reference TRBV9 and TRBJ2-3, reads DSGVTQTPKHLITATGQRVTLRCSPRSGDLSVYWYQQSLDQGLQFLIQYYNGEERAKGNILERFSAQQFPDLHSELNLSSLELGDSALYFCASNKRAATDTQYFGPGTRLTVL.

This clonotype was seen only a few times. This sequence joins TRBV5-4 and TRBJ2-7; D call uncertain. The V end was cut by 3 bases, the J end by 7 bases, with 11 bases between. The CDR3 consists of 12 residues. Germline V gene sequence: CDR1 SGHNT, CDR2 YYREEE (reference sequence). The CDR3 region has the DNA TGTGCCAGCAGCTGGCCCGATAGAGAGCAGTACTTC. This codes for CASSWPDREQYF.

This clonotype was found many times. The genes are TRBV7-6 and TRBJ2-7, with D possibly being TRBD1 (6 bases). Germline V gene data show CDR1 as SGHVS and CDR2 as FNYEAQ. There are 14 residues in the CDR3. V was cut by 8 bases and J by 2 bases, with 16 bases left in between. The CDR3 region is CASGATGPAYEQYF. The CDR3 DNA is TGTGCCAGCGGGGCGACAGGACCCGCCTACGAGCAGTACTTC. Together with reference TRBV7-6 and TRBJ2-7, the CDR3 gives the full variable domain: GAGVSQSPRYKVTKRGQDVALRCDPISGHVSLYWYRQALGQGPEFLTYFNYEAQQDKSGLPNDRFSAERPEGSISTLTIQRTEQRDSAMYRCASGATGPAYEQYFGPGTRLTVT.

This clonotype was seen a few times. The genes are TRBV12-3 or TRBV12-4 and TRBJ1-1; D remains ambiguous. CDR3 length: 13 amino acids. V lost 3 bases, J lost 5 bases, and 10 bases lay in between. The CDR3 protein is CASSFSVETEAFF. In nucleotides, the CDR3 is TGTGCCAGCAGTTTCTCGGTAGAGACTGAAGCTTTCTTT.

The CDR3 nucleotides read TGCGCCAGCAGCCCCGGGACAGTGATAGCGACCCAGTACTTC. Translation: CASSPGTVIATQYF. The rearrangement joins TRBV4-1 to TRBJ2-5, with 7 bases matching TRBD1. The V segment lost 4 bases and the J segment 7 bases; nucleotides outside the gene matches: 9. CDR1 is MGHRA, CDR2 YSYEKL, per germline. This CDR3 contains 14 residues.

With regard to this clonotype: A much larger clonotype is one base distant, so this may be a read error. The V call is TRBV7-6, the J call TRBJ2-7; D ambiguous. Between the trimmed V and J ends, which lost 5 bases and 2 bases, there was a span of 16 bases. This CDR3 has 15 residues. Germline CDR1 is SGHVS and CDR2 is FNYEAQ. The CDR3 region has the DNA TGTGCCAGCAGCCCGGCTGGGCTTCCGGCCTACGAGCAGTACTTC. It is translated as CASSPAGLPAYEQYF.

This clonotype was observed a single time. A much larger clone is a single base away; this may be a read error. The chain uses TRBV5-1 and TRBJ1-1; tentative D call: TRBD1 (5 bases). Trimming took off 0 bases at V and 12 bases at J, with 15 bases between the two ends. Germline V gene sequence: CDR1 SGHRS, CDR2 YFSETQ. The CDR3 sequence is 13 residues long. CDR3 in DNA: TGCGCCAGCAGCTTGGCGGATCGGCAGGGACCTTTCTTT. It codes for CASSLADRQGPFF.

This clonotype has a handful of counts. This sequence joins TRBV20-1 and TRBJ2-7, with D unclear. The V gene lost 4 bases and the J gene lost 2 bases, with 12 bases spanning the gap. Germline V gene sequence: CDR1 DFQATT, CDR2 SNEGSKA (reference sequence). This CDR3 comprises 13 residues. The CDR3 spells CSATRNIAYEQYF. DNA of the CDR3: TGCAGTGCTACTAGGAACATCGCCTACGAGCAGTACTTC.

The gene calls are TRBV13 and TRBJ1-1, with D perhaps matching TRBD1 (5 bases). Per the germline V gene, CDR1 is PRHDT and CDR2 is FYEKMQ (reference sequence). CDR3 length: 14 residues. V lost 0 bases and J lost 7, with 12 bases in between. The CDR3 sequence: CASSLGSGYGEAFF. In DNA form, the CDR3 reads TGTGCCAGCAGCTTAGGGTCAGGGTACGGTGAAGCTTTCTTT.

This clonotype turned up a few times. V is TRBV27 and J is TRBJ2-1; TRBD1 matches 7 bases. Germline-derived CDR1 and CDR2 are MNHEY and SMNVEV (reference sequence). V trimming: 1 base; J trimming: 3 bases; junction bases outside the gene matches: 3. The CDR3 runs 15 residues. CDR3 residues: CASSLWDSYYNEQFF. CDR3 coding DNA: TGTGCCAGCAGTTTATGGGACAGTTACTACAATGAGCAGTTCTTC.

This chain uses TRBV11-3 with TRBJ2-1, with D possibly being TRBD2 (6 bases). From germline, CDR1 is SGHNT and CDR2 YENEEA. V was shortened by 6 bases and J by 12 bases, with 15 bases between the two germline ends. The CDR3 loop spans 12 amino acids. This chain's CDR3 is CASRGDSAAQFF. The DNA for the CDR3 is TGTGCCAGCAGGGGGGACTCCGCAGCGCAGTTCTTC.

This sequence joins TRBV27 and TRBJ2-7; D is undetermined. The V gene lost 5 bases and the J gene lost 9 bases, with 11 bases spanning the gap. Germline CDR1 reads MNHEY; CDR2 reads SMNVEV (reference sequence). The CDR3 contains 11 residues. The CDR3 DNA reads TGTGCCAGCAGTCGAAGTTTTGCGCAGTACTTC. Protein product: CASSRSFAQYF.

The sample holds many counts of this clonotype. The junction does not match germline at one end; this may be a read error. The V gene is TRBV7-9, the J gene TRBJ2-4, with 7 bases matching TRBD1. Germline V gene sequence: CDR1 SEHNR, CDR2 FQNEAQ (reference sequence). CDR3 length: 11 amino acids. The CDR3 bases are TGTGCCAGCAGCTCCGGGACAGTTTTGGAATTC. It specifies CASSSGTVLEF.

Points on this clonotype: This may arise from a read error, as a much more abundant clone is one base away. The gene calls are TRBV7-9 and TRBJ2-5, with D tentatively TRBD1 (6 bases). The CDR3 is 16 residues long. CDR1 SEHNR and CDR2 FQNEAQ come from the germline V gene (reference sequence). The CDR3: CACSLPLQGRPKTQYF. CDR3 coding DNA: TGTGCCTGCAGCCTCCCTTTACAGGGACGCCCGAAGACCCAGTACTTC.

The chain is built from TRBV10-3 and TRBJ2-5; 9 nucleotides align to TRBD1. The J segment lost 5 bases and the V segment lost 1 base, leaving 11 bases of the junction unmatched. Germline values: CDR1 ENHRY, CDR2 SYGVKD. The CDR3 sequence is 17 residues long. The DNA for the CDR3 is TGTGCCATCAGTGAGTTCACCGGGACAGGGTATATGGAGACCCAGTACTTC. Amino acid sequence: CAISEFTGTGYMETQYF.

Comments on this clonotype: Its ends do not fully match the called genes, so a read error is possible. The CDR3 sequence: CASSPSSSGTYEQDF. In DNA form, the CDR3 reads TGTGCCAGCAGCCCATCCTCTAGCGGGACCTACGAGCAGGACTTC. This chain joins TRBV7-2 and TRBJ2-7, with 9 nucleotides matching TRBD2. This CDR3 spans 15 amino acids. Germline CDR1 and CDR2: SGHTA and FQGNSA.